The following is a TCR beta chain sequence with its context. Its antigen is unidentified. This specimen comes from a study of cytomegalovirus exposure and HLA in healthy donors. Study context: The early release's HLA-typed donors yielded 80 million to 95 million unique TCRs. General study findings and limits: Published work reported that the classifier diagnosed cytomegalovirus status with high specificity and sensitivity. The later analysis indicated that the majority of CMV-associated TCR beta chains appeared HLA-restricted. The study carried out a later analysis of TCR beta sequences. It associated 15,000 to 20,000 of them with specific HLA alleles at a false discovery rate of 0.05.

PCR involved 60 Vbeta and 13 Jbeta primers. The assay was immunoSEQ multiplex PCR, and TCRdb's table has in-frame clones only and misses some. The table includes around 190,000 clones, 70% to 85% detected once. This sequence was found in a man in his forties in good health and CMV-seropositive. Material: PBMCs.

The DNA for the CDR3 is TGCGCCAGCAGCTTGGCCCCTAGCGGGGGGGCCCATGAGCAGTTCTTC. As protein: CASSLAPSGGAHEQFF. V usage is TRBV5-1 and J usage is TRBJ2-1; 12 bases align to TRBD2. Germline loops: CDR1 SGHRS, CDR2 YFSETQ. This CDR3 region has 16 residues. The V segment lost 0 bases and the J segment 8 bases; nucleotides outside the gene matches: 6.